The rows below give T cell receptor beta chains drawn from one sample of a study of blood T cell repertoires in COVID-19. The repertoire was sequenced with immunoSEQ multiplex PCR; TCRdb's copy has only in-frame clones and lacks some. Among about 210,000 clones listed, around four fifths were seen once. The material sequenced was peripheral blood. The receptor source for this set is a woman aged 45-60 years with active or convalescent COVID-19. The CDR3 runs from the conserved cysteine through the conserved F or W. The D gene is left open where the match is weak. Some rows have no size entry. The others give once, few or many, or a class for an expanded clone.

size: once
D: NA
length: 13
J: TRBJ1-1
V: TRBV2
CDR3: CASSEASVTEAFF
DNA: TGTGCCAGCAGTGAAGCTTCAGTCACTGAAGCTTTCTTT

size: NA
D: TRBD2
length: 16
J: TRBJ2-3
V: TRBV5-1
CDR3: CASSYDASGSTDTQYF
DNA: TGCGCCAGCAGTTATGACGCTAGCGGGAGCACAGATACGCAGTATTTT

size: NA
D: NA
length: 14
J: TRBJ2-2
V: TRBV28
CDR3: CASSFASNTGELFF
DNA: TGTGCCAGCAGTTTTGCGAGCAACACCGGGGAGCTGTTTTTT

size: NA
D: NA
length: 12
J: TRBJ1-2
V: TRBV19
CDR3: CASSMSSYGYTF
DNA: TGTGCCAGTAGTATGTCCAGCTATGGCTACACCTTC

size: NA
D: NA
length: 17
J: TRBJ2-3
V: TRBV19
CDR3: CASSLAGNRGGTDTQYF
DNA: TGTGCCAGTAGCCTCGCCGGCAACAGGGGGGGGACAGATACGCAGTATTTT

size: once
D: NA
length: 14
J: TRBJ1-2
V: TRBV27
CDR3: CASSKTQGSYGYTF
DNA: TGTGCCAGCAGTAAAACTCAGGGGAGCTATGGCTACACCTTC

size: NA
D: NA
length: 15
J: TRBJ1-6
V: TRBV7-6
CDR3: CASSVSDSYNSPLHF
DNA: TGTGCCAGCAGCGTCAGCGACAGCTATAATTCACCCCTCCACTTT

size: NA
D: TRBD1
length: 13
J: TRBJ2-7
V: TRBV29-1
CDR3: CSAATGGFYEQYF
DNA: TGCAGCGCGGCAACAGGGGGCTTCTACGAGCAGTACTTC

size: NA
D: NA
length: 14
J: TRBJ1-2
V: TRBV7-3
CDR3: CASSLTAESYGYTF
DNA: TGTGCCAGCAGCTTAACAGCGGAGAGCTATGGCTACACCTTC

size: NA
D: NA
length: 15
J: TRBJ1-6
V: TRBV14
CDR3: CASSQDGGRNSPLHF
DNA: TGTGCCAGCAGCCAAGACGGAGGACGCAATTCACCCCTCCACTTT

size: NA
D: TRBD2
length: 17
J: TRBJ2-1
V: TRBV9
CDR3: CASSARYLAVSYNEQFF
DNA: TGTGCCAGCAGCGCCAGATACCTAGCGGTCTCCTACAATGAGCAGTTCTTC

size: NA
D: TRBD1
length: 14
J: TRBJ2-5
V: TRBV10-3
CDR3: CAISGGQGTLTQYF
DNA: TGTGCCATCAGTGGGGGACAGGGTACGTTGACCCAGTACTTC

size: NA
D: NA
length: 15
J: TRBJ1-6
V: TRBV7-8
CDR3: CASSFVTGRDSPLHF
DNA: TGTGCCAGCAGCTTTGTTACAGGGAGAGATTCACCCCTCCACTTT

size: NA
D: NA
length: 17
J: TRBJ2-1
V: TRBV15
CDR3: CATSRGVTGTSRDEQFF
DNA: TGTGCCACCAGCAGAGGGGTAACAGGGACATCCCGGGATGAGCAGTTCTTC

size: NA
D: TRBD1
length: 15
J: TRBJ1-1
V: TRBV9
CDR3: CASSVVDRANTEAFF
DNA: TGTGCCAGCAGCGTAGTAGACAGGGCCAACACTGAAGCTTTCTTT

size: NA
D: TRBD2
length: 21
J: TRBJ2-1
V: TRBV10-3
CDR3: CAISEITSDPSKVVSYNEQFF
DNA: TGTGCCATCAGTGAAATAACTAGCGACCCATCCAAAGTAGTATCCTACAATGAGCAGTTCTTC

size: NA
D: NA
length: 14
J: TRBJ1-6
V: TRBV2
CDR3: CASTKSSYNSPLHF
DNA: TGTGCCAGCACGAAGAGCTCCTATAATTCACCCCTCCACTTT

size: NA
D: NA
length: 14
J: TRBJ1-1
V: TRBV5-1
CDR3: CASSFYRANTEAFF
DNA: TGCGCCAGCAGCTTCTACAGGGCCAACACTGAAGCTTTCTTT

size: NA
D: NA
length: 13
J: TRBJ1-1
V: TRBV14
CDR3: CASSVLLNTEAFF
DNA: TGTGCCAGCAGTGTCCTCCTGAACACTGAAGCTTTCTTT

size: NA
D: NA
length: 15
J: TRBJ1-3
V: TRBV6-2/TRBV6-3
CDR3: CASSRPPGTGNTIYF
DNA: TGTGCCAGCAGTCGGCCGCCAGGGACTGGAAACACCATATATTTT

size: once
D: NA
length: 14
J: TRBJ1-1
V: TRBV5-4
CDR3: CASSWGGAGTEAFF
DNA: TGTGCCAGCAGCTGGGGAGGGGCGGGCACTGAAGCTTTCTTT

size: NA
D: NA
length: 14
J: TRBJ1-3
V: TRBV7-2
CDR3: CASSLTDSGNTIYF
DNA: TGTGCCAGCAGTTTGACAGACTCTGGAAACACCATATATTTT

size: NA
D: TRBD2
length: 15
J: TRBJ2-1
V: TRBV3-1/TRBV3-2
CDR3: CASSPGTSGYNEQFF
DNA: TGTGCCAGCAGCCCGGGGACTAGCGGATACAATGAGCAGTTCTTC

size: NA
D: TRBD2
length: 15
J: TRBJ2-5
V: TRBV6-5
CDR3: CASTDLAGGQETQYF
DNA: TGTGCCAGCACGGACCTAGCGGGGGGCCAAGAGACCCAGTACTTC

size: NA
D: NA
length: 13
J: TRBJ2-7
V: TRBV24-1
CDR3: CATSDTGVPEQYF
DNA: TGTGCCACCAGTGACACGGGGGTCCCCGAGCAGTACTTC

size: NA
D: NA
length: 13
J: TRBJ2-2
V: TRBV10-3
CDR3: CAIGQGGNGELFF
DNA: TGTGCCATCGGACAGGGAGGGAACGGGGAGCTGTTTTTT

size: NA
D: TRBD2
length: 16
J: TRBJ2-1
V: TRBV9
CDR3: CASSALGLADYNEQFF
DNA: TGTGCCAGCAGCGCCCTCGGACTAGCGGACTACAATGAGCAGTTCTTC

size: NA
D: NA
length: 12
J: TRBJ2-1
V: TRBV30
CDR3: CAWSRVFNEQFF
DNA: TGTGCCTGGAGTCGCGTATTCAATGAGCAGTTCTTC

size: NA
D: TRBD1
length: 15
J: TRBJ1-4
V: TRBV29-1
CDR3: CSVPGGTGINEKLFF
DNA: TGCAGCGTTCCTGGTGGGACAGGGATTAATGAAAAACTGTTTTTT

size: once
D: TRBD2
length: 15
J: TRBJ2-3
V: TRBV2
CDR3: CASSKAGGRSDTQYF
DNA: TGTGCCAGCAGTAAAGCGGGGGGGCGATCAGATACGCAGTATTTT

size: NA
D: NA
length: 15
J: TRBJ2-5
V: TRBV5-4
CDR3: CASTTGTAAPETQYF
DNA: TGTGCCAGTACTACAGGGACCGCAGCTCCAGAGACCCAGTACTTC

size: NA
D: NA
length: 13
J: TRBJ2-7
V: TRBV2
CDR3: CASARDISYEQYF
DNA: TGTGCCAGCGCAAGGGACATTTCCTACGAGCAGTACTTC

size: NA
D: TRBD1
length: 14
J: TRBJ1-1
V: TRBV9
CDR3: CASSVGDRNTEAFF
DNA: TGTGCCAGCAGCGTAGGGGACAGGAACACTGAAGCTTTCTTT

size: NA
D: NA
length: 14
J: TRBJ1-5
V: TRBV23-1
CDR3: CASSHPGQNQPQHF
DNA: TGCGCCAGCAGTCACCCAGGGCAGAATCAGCCCCAGCATTTT

size: NA
D: NA
length: 14
J: TRBJ2-2
V: TRBV28
CDR3: CASSFGRSTGELFF
DNA: TGTGCCAGCAGTTTCGGTCGTTCGACCGGGGAGCTGTTTTTT

size: NA
D: TRBD1
length: 16
J: TRBJ1-4
V: TRBV5-4
CDR3: CASSSQETGTNEKLFF
DNA: TGTGCCAGCAGCTCCCAAGAGACAGGGACTAATGAAAAACTGTTTTTT

size: once
D: NA
length: 16
J: TRBJ1-1
V: TRBV10-3
CDR3: CAISGAGIGFGGEAFF
DNA: TGTGCCATCAGTGGGGCAGGGATTGGATTCGGGGGGGAAGCTTTCTTT

size: NA
D: NA
length: 14
J: TRBJ1-1
V: TRBV20-1
CDR3: CSASSGSSYSEAFF
DNA: TGCAGTGCTAGTTCAGGCAGCAGTTATTCTGAAGCTTTCTTT

size: few
D: NA
length: 15
J: TRBJ2-3
V: TRBV6-6
CDR3: CASSFPSGSTDTQYF
DNA: TGTGCCAGCAGTTTCCCTTCCGGGAGCACAGATACGCAGTATTTT

size: NA
D: TRBD2
length: 16
J: TRBJ2-7
V: TRBV28
CDR3: CASSFLPAGGDRKQYF
DNA: TGTGCCAGCAGTTTTCTCCCAGCGGGAGGGGATCGGAAGCAGTACTTC

size: NA
D: NA
length: 12
J: TRBJ1-2
V: TRBV5-1
CDR3: CASSFPGDGYTF
DNA: TGCGCCAGCAGCTTTCCGGGGGATGGCTACACCTTC

size: NA
D: NA
length: 14
J: TRBJ2-2
V: TRBV11-2
CDR3: CASTLIVNTGELFF
DNA: TGTGCCAGCACCTTAATAGTGAACACCGGGGAGCTGTTTTTT

size: once
D: NA
length: 13
J: TRBJ1-2
V: TRBV5-4
CDR3: CASSPGDFYGYTF
DNA: TGTGCCAGCAGCCCTGGTGACTTCTATGGCTACACCTTC

size: NA
D: TRBD1
length: 14
J: TRBJ2-7
V: TRBV24-1
CDR3: CATSDPDRGTQQYF
DNA: TGTGCCACCAGTGATCCGGACAGGGGGACCCAGCAGTACTTC

size: NA
D: NA
length: 14
J: TRBJ1-1
V: TRBV5-1
CDR3: CASRPQPGSSEAFF
DNA: TGCGCCAGCAGACCTCAACCCGGGAGTAGTGAAGCTTTCTTT

size: NA
D: TRBD1
length: 14
J: TRBJ1-1
V: TRBV6-4
CDR3: CASSADRGNTEAFF
DNA: TGTGCCAGCAGTGCCGACAGGGGAAACACTGAAGCTTTCTTT

size: NA
D: TRBD2
length: 16
J: TRBJ2-7
V: TRBV28
CDR3: CASIGSASGSPYEQYF
DNA: TGTGCCAGCATCGGGTCCGCTAGCGGGAGCCCCTACGAGCAGTACTTC

size: NA
D: NA
length: 14
J: TRBJ1-3
V: TRBV2
CDR3: CASTDGGLGNTIYF
DNA: TGTGCCAGCACGGACGGGGGGCTTGGAAACACCATATATTTT